This entry lists 23 T cell receptor beta chains sequenced from one sample in a study of T cell responses to AZD1222 COVID-19 vaccine. Libraries were prepared by immunoSEQ multiplex PCR; TCRdb keeps only in-frame clonotypes and omits some of them. The table shows more than 95,000 clones, with 85% to 95% occurring only once. The specimen comprised peripheral blood, sampled on day 0 of AZD1222 vaccination. The receptor source for this set is an adult in good health.

The chain couples TRBV19 to TRBJ2-2; D may be TRBD2 (6 bases). The CDR3 covers 14 residues. Trimming pared 6 bases from V and 5 bases from J, leaving 13 bases between. CDR1 is LNHDA and CDR2 is SQIVND in the germline V gene (reference sequence). CDR3 DNA sequence: TGTGCCAGTAGGCTGCGGGGATCAACCGGGGAGCTGTTTTTT. This gives the protein CASRLRGSTGELFF.

The chain employs TRBV20-1 and TRBJ1-4; no reliable D call. Germline V CDR1 and CDR2: DFQATT, SNEGSKA (reference sequence). This CDR3 has 14 residues. Trimming left V 3 bases short and J 7 bases short, with 15 bases between. The DNA of the CDR3 is TGCAGTGCTAGTGTGGAGTCATCGGGTGAAAAACTGTTTTTT. Its translation: CSASVESSGEKLFF.

This chain joins TRBV18 and TRBJ2-1; 11 nucleotides match TRBD2. The CDR3 extends over 20 amino acids. The V gene's germline CDR1 is KGHSH and CDR2 LQKENI. Losses at the gene ends were 3 bases for V and 0 bases for J; bases not matched to a gene: 13. The CDR3 is CASSPPGTSGSYSSYNEQFF. The CDR3, as DNA: TGTGCCAGCTCACCCCCCGGGACTAGCGGTTCTTATAGCTCCTACAATGAGCAGTTCTTC. Complete variable domain (other parts from reference TRBV18 and TRBJ2-1): NAGVMQNPRHLVRRRGQEARLRCSPMKGHSHVYWYRQLPEEGLKFMVYLQKENIIDESGMPKERFSAEFPKEGPSILRIQQVVRGDSAAYFCASSPPGTSGSYSSYNEQFFGPGTRLTVL.

This clone was seen a single time. The gene calls are TRBV6-5 and TRBJ1-2; D perhaps matches TRBD1 (5 bases). The CDR3 has 15 amino acids. Deletions cut 6 bases from V and 4 bases from J, with 18 bases between. Germline V CDR1 and CDR2: MNHEY, SVGAGI. The CDR3, as DNA: TGTGCCAGCAGCAGCCTATGGGGACCGAGCTATGGCTACACCTTC. Translating it yields CASSSLWGPSYGYTF.

J is TRBJ2-7 and V is TRBV19, with 7 nucleotides matching TRBD1. This CDR3 spans 15 amino acids. With V trimmed by 2 bases and J by 3 bases, 7 bases remained unmatched. The germline V gene encodes CDR1 LNHDA and CDR2 SQIVND (reference sequence). CDR3 coding DNA: TGTGCCAGTAGTATATCTCCGGGACAGATCTACGAGCAGTACTTC. Encoded protein: CASSISPGQIYEQYF.

This rearrangement joins TRBV30 to TRBJ2-5; possible D gene TRBD1, 6 bases. The length of the CDR3 is 14 residues. The germline V and J ends were trimmed by 1 base and 5 bases, with 14 bases remaining between them. Germline V gene data show CDR1 as GTSNPN and CDR2 as SVGIG (reference sequence). CDR3 in amino acids: CAWSGPQGLETQYF. CDR3 DNA sequence: TGTGCCTGGAGTGGGCCGCAGGGGCTGGAGACCCAGTACTTC.

The gene calls are TRBV7-2 and TRBJ2-7; 7 bases agree with TRBD2. Germline CDR1 SGHTA, CDR2 FQGNSA. Germline trimming cut 4 bases from V and 3 bases from J; bases unmatched to any gene: 12. The CDR3 contains 16 residues. The CDR3 reads CASSSRVGAGRYEQYF. CDR3 nucleotides: TGTGCCAGCAGCTCGAGAGTAGGAGCGGGGCGCTACGAGCAGTACTTC.

V usage is TRBV30 and J usage is TRBJ2-4; no firm D call. V shed 4 bases and J shed 0 bases, with 7 bases lying between them. The CDR3 contains 13 residues. The germline V gene has CDR1 GTSNPN and CDR2 SVGIG (reference sequence). CDR3 sequence reads: CAWTPGAKNIQYF. DNA for the CDR3: TGTGCCTGGACGCCGGGAGCCAAAAACATTCAGTACTTC.

The chain carries TRBV12-3 or TRBV12-4 and TRBJ2-2; perhaps TRBD2 as D (5 bases). With 6 bases removed from V and 6 bases from J, the gap between germline ends came to 11 bases. The CDR3 loop spans 13 amino acids. The CDR3: CASRPTSSGELFF. The CDR3 nucleotides read TGTGCCAGCAGGCCTACTAGTTCCGGGGAGCTGTTTTTT.

This clone was detected only once. The rearrangement uses TRBV13 and TRBJ1-1; D is unresolved. The CDR3 extends over 13 amino acids. Trimming shortened V by 4 bases and J by 1 base, and 7 bases separated the two germline ends. Germline CDR1 is PRHDT and CDR2 is FYEKMQ (reference sequence). The CDR3 is CASSSGRNTEAFF. CDR3 nucleotide sequence: TGTGCCAGCAGCTCCGGGAGGAACACTGAAGCTTTCTTT.

The chain joins TRBV9 to TRBJ1-4; D is uncertain. The length of the CDR3 is 14 residues. Germline-derived CDR1 and CDR2 are SGDLS and YYNGEE. Trimming stripped 0 bases from V and 3 bases from J, with 6 bases between. CDR3 sequence (DNA): TGTGCCAGCAGCGTAGATTCAGCTAATGAAAAACTGTTTTTT. Amino acid sequence: CASSVDSANEKLFF.

The J gene is TRBJ2-1, the V gene TRBV6-5; the D gene is possibly TRBD1 (5 bases). The CDR3 runs to 13 residues. Germline CDR1 reads MNHEY; CDR2 reads SVGAGI. With 3 bases removed from V and 7 bases from J, the gap between germline ends came to 10 bases. The CDR3 here is CASSYGRANEQFF. The CDR3 nucleotides read TGTGCCAGCAGTTATGGCAGGGCGAATGAGCAGTTCTTC.

V gene TRBV9 combines with J gene TRBJ2-1; D remains ambiguous. CDR3 length equals 17 residues. CDR1 SGDLS and CDR2 YYNGEE come from the germline V gene. V lost 0 bases and J lost 0, with 13 bases in between. CDR3 sequence (DNA): TGTGCCAGCAGCGTAGGGGCCGGGCTCAGCTCCTACAATGAGCAGTTCTTC. The encoded protein is CASSVGAGLSSYNEQFF.

This chain uses TRBV7-2 with TRBJ2-3, with 7 positions matching TRBD2. The germline V gene has CDR1 SGHTA and CDR2 FQGNSA. The trim removed 5 bases at V and 0 bases at J, leaving 11 bases unmatched. The CDR3 covers 17 residues. In nucleotides, the CDR3 is TGTGCCAGCAGCCTACTCCGCGGGGGACCTAGCACAGATACGCAGTATTTT. It translates to CASSLLRGGPSTDTQYF.

The V and J genes are TRBV9 and TRBJ2-1; either TRBD1 or TRBD2 may fit D (6 bases each). The CDR3 runs 14 residues. CDR1 is SGDLS and CDR2 is YYNGEE in the germline V gene. V shed 0 bases and J shed 15 bases, with 19 bases lying between them. The CDR3 nucleotides read TGTGCCAGCAGCGTAGGTTTCCGGGGGCCGGAGGGGTTCTTC. Amino acid sequence: CASSVGFRGPEGFF.

The rearrangement links TRBV3-1 (or the pseudogene TRBV3-2) to TRBJ2-3, with TRBD2 matching over 10 bases. From germline, CDR1 is LGHDT and CDR2 YNNKEL (reference sequence). The CDR3 length is 17 residues. Trimming at V came to 3 bases and at J to 6 bases, leaving 12 bases not matched to a gene. CDR3 DNA sequence: TGTGCCAGCAGCCAGACGAAAGCGGGAGGGCCTACGGATACGCAGTATTTT. This codes for CASSQTKAGGPTDTQYF.

Note on this clone: The sample holds other DNA sequences that translate to the same CDR3. The CDR3 region is CASSQDFSGYEQYF. The CDR3 region has the DNA TGTGCCAGCAGCCAAGATTTCAGCGGGTACGAGCAGTACTTC. V is TRBV3-1 (or the pseudogene TRBV3-2) and J is TRBJ2-7; D may be TRBD2 (6 bases). Trimming cost V 0 bases and J 4 bases, with 10 bases left between them. The length of the CDR3 is 14 residues. Germline lookup yields CDR1 LGHDT and CDR2 YNNKEL (reference sequence).

The chain uses TRBV6-1 and TRBJ1-2; D ambiguous. This CDR3 is 11 amino acids long. V dropped 2 bases and J dropped 7 bases, with 5 bases sitting between them. Per the germline V gene, CDR1 is MNHNS and CDR2 is SASEGT. CDR3: CASSEIRGYTF. CDR3 nucleotides: TGTGCCAGCAGTGAAATCCGTGGCTACACCTTC.

The rearrangement joins TRBV4-1 to TRBJ1-2; D is possibly TRBD1 (5 bases). V lost 5 bases, J lost 7 bases, and 23 bases lay in between. CDR1 MGHRA and CDR2 YSYEKL come from the germline V gene. The CDR3 sequence is 16 residues long. The CDR3: CASSLSSGTVSFGYTF. CDR3 coding DNA: TGCGCCAGCAGCTTAAGTTCCGGGACGGTTAGTTTTGGCTACACCTTC.

The chain joins TRBV2 to TRBJ1-1; TRBD1 aligns across 9 bases. The CDR3 has 16 residues. The V gene end was trimmed by 2 bases and the J gene end by 0 bases; junction bases not matched to a gene: 4. Germline assignment: CDR1 SNHLY and CDR2 FYNNEI. This CDR3 is CASSENRGLMNTEAFF. CDR3 in DNA: TGTGCCAGCAGTGAAAACAGGGGGCTCATGAACACTGAAGCTTTCTTT.

The chain uses TRBV20-1 and TRBJ1-1; the D is unclear. CDR1 is DFQATT and CDR2 is SNEGSKA in the germline V gene (reference sequence). This CDR3 is built from 10 residues. Trimming shortened V by 3 bases and J by 11 bases, and 10 bases separated the two germline ends. This CDR3 reads CSASGLMAFF. The CDR3, as DNA: TGCAGTGCTAGCGGCTTGATGGCTTTCTTT.

The CDR3: CASSRIQETQYF. The CDR3 DNA reads TGTGCCAGCAGCAGAATCCAAGAGACCCAGTACTTC. V is TRBV6-2 or TRBV6-3 and J is TRBJ2-5, with no clear D. This CDR3 contains 12 residues. Trimming removed 6 bases at V and 1 base at J, with 6 bases between. Germline V gene lookup returns CDR1 MNHEY and CDR2 SVGEGT.

This clone appeared a few times. The rearrangement joins TRBV5-4 to TRBJ2-7; TRBD2 is a possible D gene (5 bases). The CDR3 extends over 14 amino acids. Between the trimmed V and J ends, which lost 0 bases and 4 bases, there was a span of 11 bases. Germline lookup yields CDR1 SGHNT and CDR2 YYREEE (reference sequence). The DNA for the CDR3 is TGTGCCAGCAGCTTGGGAGGGCAACTATACGAGCAGTACTTC. Residues: CASSLGGQLYEQYF.